Shown below are 30 T cell receptor beta chains from a single sample sequenced in a study of T cell responses to AZD1222 COVID-19 vaccine. Using immunoSEQ multiplex PCR, the repertoire was profiled, and TCRdb retains in-frame clones only, with some absent. The sample has roughly 270,000 clones, almost 95% seen once. The specimen comprised peripheral blood, sampled 28 days after the second AZD1222 dose. These receptors were collected from an adult who received the AZD1222 COVID-19 vaccine.

The chain uses TRBV10-2 and TRBJ2-5, with TRBD1 identical over 8 bases. After removal of 5 bases from V and 5 bases from J, the junction contained 7 bases not matched to a gene. Germline assignment: CDR1 WSHSY and CDR2 SAAADI. This CDR3 is built from 14 residues. The CDR3 here is CASSWAGGRETQYF. The DNA for the CDR3 is TGCGCCAGCAGTTGGGCAGGGGGCAGGGAGACCCAGTACTTC.

This sequence joins TRBV10-3 and TRBJ1-2; possible D gene TRBD1, 5 bases. CDR1 and CDR2 (germline): ENHRY, SYGVKD. The V end was cut by 4 bases, the J end by 8 bases, with 14 bases between. The CDR3 is 13 amino acids. This CDR3 reads CAISVEGLGGYTF. The CDR3 region has the DNA TGTGCCATCAGTGTCGAGGGGCTAGGGGGCTACACCTTC.

This chain connects TRBV28 to TRBJ1-2; D is undetermined. Germline values: CDR1 MDHEN, CDR2 SYDVKM. The CDR3 totals 17 residues. V was cut by 4 bases and J by 4 bases, with 22 bases left in between. In DNA, the CDR3 is TGTGCCAGCAGTTCACCCCGCGGGCCCCCAGTAGCCTATGGCTACACCTTC. Protein: CASSSPRGPPVAYGYTF.

The chain recombines TRBV14 with TRBJ2-1; 7 bases align to TRBD2. The J segment lost 3 bases and the V segment lost 4 bases, leaving 6 bases of the junction unmatched. The length of the CDR3 is 15 residues. CDR1 is SGHDN and CDR2 is FVKESK in the germline V gene. This chain's CDR3 is CASSRASGYYNEQFF. The CDR3, as DNA: TGTGCCAGCAGCCGAGCTAGCGGTTACTACAATGAGCAGTTCTTC.

This clone was seen just once. The chain carries TRBV2 and TRBJ1-3; possibly TRBD1 for D (6 bases). Germline assignment: CDR1 SNHLY and CDR2 FYNNEI. V dropped 8 bases and J dropped 6 bases, with 14 bases sitting between them. The CDR3 runs to 13 residues. The CDR3 spells CASHNRAENTIYF. The CDR3 DNA follows: TGTGCCAGCCATAACAGGGCGGAAAACACCATATATTTT.

The rearrangement joins TRBV12-3 or TRBV12-4 to TRBJ1-4, with 9 bases aligning to TRBD1. This CDR3 region has 13 residues. J was trimmed by 12 bases and V by 6 bases; bases with no gene match: 8. The CDR3 loop is CASSFGQGRELFF. The DNA for the CDR3 is TGTGCCAGCAGCTTTGGACAGGGGAGAGAACTGTTTTTT.

In this sample, this clone turned up once. The chain is built from TRBV28 and TRBJ1-4, with no clear D. V was cut by 8 bases and J by 6 bases, with 16 bases left in between. Germline CDR1 reads MDHEN; CDR2 reads SYDVKM. This CDR3 spans 14 amino acids. The chain's CDR3 is CASSPPGVYEKLFF. DNA of the CDR3: TGTGCCAGCTCCCCCCCCGGGGTTTATGAAAAACTGTTTTTT.

The rearrangement uses TRBV7-6 and TRBJ2-3, with 7 bases aligning to TRBD1. The junction had 7 bases not matched to a gene; V was cut back by 2 bases and J by 8 bases. Germline values: CDR1 SGHVS, CDR2 FNYEAQ. This CDR3 has 14 residues. CDR3 in DNA: TGTGCCAGCAGCTTAACAGGGGTCCCCGCTACGCAGTATTTT. It translates to CASSLTGVPATQYF. The variable domain in full, completed from reference TRBV7-6 and TRBJ2-3, reads GAGVSQSPRYKVTKRGQDVALRCDPISGHVSLYWYRQALGQGPEFLTYFNYEAQQDKSGLPNDRFSAERPEGSISTLTIQRTEQRDSAMYRCASSLTGVPATQYFGPGTRLTVL.

The gene calls are TRBV19 and TRBJ2-7; 9 bases are shared with TRBD2. The germline gives CDR1 LNHDA, CDR2 SQIVND (reference sequence). V was clipped by 5 bases and J by 7 bases; unmatched bases: 9. The CDR3 spans 14 residues. The CDR3: CASSGGRASREQYF. The CDR3 bases are TGTGCCAGTAGTGGCGGGAGGGCCTCAAGGGAGCAGTACTTC.

V is TRBV27 and J is TRBJ2-2, with a possible D match to TRBD2 (6 bases). V was pared by 2 bases and J by 1 base, with 8 bases between. Per germline, CDR1 MNHEY and CDR2 SMNVEV (reference sequence). The CDR3 contains 15 residues. The CDR3 here is CASSLAGLNTGELFF. The CDR3 nucleotides read TGTGCCAGCAGTTTAGCGGGGCTGAACACCGGGGAGCTGTTTTTT.

V usage is TRBV6-2 or TRBV6-3 and J usage is TRBJ2-2, with D possibly TRBD2 on 6 matching bases. The ends were cut back, 4 bases at V and 4 bases at J, with 10 bases in the middle. The CDR3 is 14 residues long. CDR1 and CDR2 (germline): MNHEY, SVGEGT. The CDR3 DNA sequence: TGTGCCAGCAGTTGGGACGGGAGCACCGGGGAGCTGTTTTTT. This codes for CASSWDGSTGELFF.

This chain links TRBV7-2 with TRBJ2-3; 9 bases map to TRBD2. After removal of 6 bases from V and 4 bases from J, the junction contained 8 bases not matched to a gene. CDR3 size: 15 residues. Germline V gene data show CDR1 as SGHTA and CDR2 as FQGNSA. The CDR3 spells CASSLLAGWADTQYF. CDR3 nucleotide sequence: TGTGCCAGCAGTCTCCTAGCGGGGTGGGCAGATACGCAGTATTTT.

The V and J genes are TRBV6-5 and TRBJ2-7; 11 bases line up with TRBD1. Germline lookup yields CDR1 MNHEY and CDR2 SVGAGI. The length of the CDR3 is 16 residues. J gave up 2 bases and V 0 bases, and 3 bases lay outside the gene matches. The CDR3 bases are TGTGCCAGCAGTTACTCGCTGGGACAGGGGGCCTACGAGCAGTACTTC. This codes for CASSYSLGQGAYEQYF.

This rearrangement joins TRBV9 to TRBJ1-2, with D possibly TRBD1 on 6 matching bases. Trimming took off 0 bases at V and 2 bases at J, with 11 bases between the two ends. Looked up from germline, CDR1 is SGDLS and CDR2 is YYNGEE. CDR3 size: 15 residues. CDR3 sequence (DNA): TGTGCCAGCAGCGTAGAGGGGGGGAAAAACTATGGCTACACCTTC. This encodes CASSVEGGKNYGYTF.

The J gene is TRBJ2-3, the V gene TRBV9; 9 bases line up with TRBD2. After removal of 2 bases from V and 2 bases from J, the junction contained 3 bases not matched to a gene. This CDR3 has 15 amino acids. Germline loops: CDR1 SGDLS, CDR2 YYNGEE. The CDR3 spells CASSVSGGPTDTQYF. Here the CDR3 DNA reads TGTGCCAGCAGCGTCAGCGGGGGGCCCACAGATACGCAGTATTTT.

This chain connects TRBV5-4 to TRBJ1-3; 7 nucleotides agree with TRBD1. This CDR3 comprises 14 residues. CDR1 is SGHNT, CDR2 YYREEE, per germline (reference sequence). With V trimmed by 4 bases and J by 4 bases, 5 bases remained unmatched. CDR3 nucleotides: TGTGCCAGCAGCCGCGACAGGGAAGGAAACACCATATATTTT. Protein: CASSRDREGNTIYF.

This clone was picked up one time. The chain recombines TRBV11-2 with TRBJ1-3; perhaps TRBD1 as D (6 bases). The ends were cut back, 6 bases at V and 4 bases at J, with 13 bases in the middle. The CDR3 spans 14 residues. Germline V gene sequence: CDR1 SGHAT, CDR2 FQNNGV. Here the CDR3 reads CASRLTGSGNTIYF. The DNA for the CDR3 is TGTGCCAGCAGACTTACAGGGAGCGGAAACACCATATATTTT. The full variable domain, in which reference TRBV11-2 and TRBJ1-3 provide the parts outside the CDR3, is EAGVAQSPRYKIIEKRQSVAFWCNPISGHATLYWYQQILGQGPKLLIQFQNNGVVDDSQLPKDRFSAERLKGVDSTLKIQPAKLEDSAVYLCASRLTGSGNTIYFGEGSWLTVV.

The rearrangement joins TRBV19 to TRBJ1-5; TRBD1 might be the D (5 bases). The CDR3 totals 13 residues. Germline loops: CDR1 LNHDA, CDR2 SQIVND (reference sequence). The V end was cut by 10 bases, the J end by 6 bases, with 16 bases between. The CDR3: CANDPRVGQPQHF. CDR3 nucleotide sequence: TGTGCCAACGACCCCAGGGTCGGTCAGCCCCAGCATTTT.

The chain carries TRBV28 and TRBJ2-3, with TRBD2 as a possible D gene (6 bases). The CDR3 spans 14 residues. V dropped 4 bases and J dropped 2 bases, with 10 bases sitting between them. CDR1 is MDHEN and CDR2 is SYDVKM in the germline V gene. CDR3 DNA: TGTGCCAGCAGTTCAAGCGGGCCCACAGATACGCAGTATTTT. Its translation: CASSSSGPTDTQYF.

The rearrangement links TRBV7-9 to TRBJ2-5; 9 positions match TRBD2. There are 15 residues in the CDR3. The ends lost 3 bases at V and 0 bases at J; junction bases unmatched: 2. Germline CDR1 and CDR2: SEHNR and FQNEAQ (reference sequence). As DNA, the CDR3 is TGTGCCAGCAGCTTTACTAGCGGGTACCAAGAGACCCAGTACTTC. It translates to CASSFTSGYQETQYF.

This clone was seen once. The chain links TRBV28 to TRBJ2-4; 7 nucleotides align to TRBD1. V lost 5 bases, J lost 0 bases, and 16 bases stayed unmatched. There are 19 residues in the CDR3. CDR1 is MDHEN, CDR2 SYDVKM, per germline. This CDR3 is CASSRLRDSLKLAKNIQYF. CDR3 sequence (DNA): TGTGCCAGCAGTCGCCTCCGGGACAGTCTCAAGCTAGCCAAAAACATTCAGTACTTC.

V usage is TRBV4-3 and J usage is TRBJ2-5, with TRBD2 identical over 8 bases. J gave up 3 bases and V 0 bases, and 3 bases lay outside the gene matches. In germline, CDR1 is LGHNA, CDR2 YSLEER. The CDR3 loop spans 15 amino acids. CDR3 nucleotides: TGCGCCAGCAGCCAAGATATGCGGGGGGAAGAGACCCAGTACTTC. Translation gives CASSQDMRGEETQYF.

V usage is TRBV9 and J usage is TRBJ1-4; no reliable D call. The length of the CDR3 is 16 residues. The V gene's germline CDR1 is SGDLS and CDR2 YYNGEE. V was clipped by 4 bases and J by 4 bases, with 17 bases between them. CDR3 in amino acids: CASSPSLRLGNEKLFF. DNA for the CDR3: TGTGCCAGCAGCCCCTCTCTTCGTCTGGGTAATGAAAAACTGTTTTTT.

This clone appeared once. The rearrangement links TRBV18 to TRBJ1-4; D possibly corresponds to TRBD1 (6 bases). In germline, CDR1 is KGHSH, CDR2 LQKENI. Trimming shortened V by 5 bases and J by 7 bases, and 17 bases separated the two germline ends. The CDR3 runs 15 residues. The CDR3 coding sequence is TGTGCCAGCTCAGAATTCGAGACCAGGGGTGAAAAACTGTTTTTT. Its translation: CASSEFETRGEKLFF.

The V gene is TRBV24-1, the J gene TRBJ2-1, with D maybe TRBD2 (6 bases). The ends were cut back, 2 bases at V and 2 bases at J, with 6 bases in the middle. Germline CDR1 KGHDR, CDR2 SFDVKD. The CDR3 length is 14 residues. The CDR3 spells CATSDWGAYNEQFF. The DNA of the CDR3 is TGTGCCACCAGTGATTGGGGGGCCTACAATGAGCAGTTCTTC.

The chain has TRBV19 and TRBJ1-6; no reliable D call. The V and J ends lost 5 bases and 6 bases respectively, with 11 bases between them. CDR1 and CDR2 (germline): LNHDA, SQIVND (reference sequence). The CDR3 is 14 residues long. The CDR3 region has the DNA TGTGCCAGTAGTCCCCCGGGGTCTAATTCACCCCTCCACTTT. It yields the protein CASSPPGSNSPLHF.

J is TRBJ1-2 and V is TRBV7-9, with no clear D. This CDR3 spans 15 amino acids. The germline V gene has CDR1 SEHNR and CDR2 FQNEAQ (reference sequence). Trimming took 5 bases from V and 8 from J, leaving 21 bases between them. This CDR3 reads CASSPGAKREFGYTF. In DNA, the CDR3 is TGTGCCAGCAGCCCCGGTGCGAAGCGGGAGTTCGGCTACACCTTC. The full variable domain, its missing parts supplied by reference TRBV7-9 and TRBJ1-2, is DTGVSQNPRHKITKRGQNVTFRCDPISEHNRLYWYRQTLGQGPEFLTYFQNEAQLEKSRLLSDRFSAERPKGSFSTLEIQRTEQGDSAMYLCASSPGAKREFGYTFGSGTRLTVV.

This chain joins TRBV18 and TRBJ2-4, with a tentative D call TRBD2 (5 bases). The CDR3 loop spans 15 amino acids. Trimming pared 0 bases from V and 5 bases from J, leaving 11 bases between. From germline, CDR1 is KGHSH and CDR2 LQKENI. The CDR3: CASSPPSLDQNIQYF. The CDR3 bases are TGTGCCAGCTCACCACCTTCACTAGATCAAAACATTCAGTACTTC. The complete variable domain, with remaining parts taken from reference TRBV18 and TRBJ2-4, reads NAGVMQNPRHLVRRRGQEARLRCSPMKGHSHVYWYRQLPEEGLKFMVYLQKENIIDESGMPKERFSAEFPKEGPSILRIQQVVRGDSAAYFCASSPPSLDQNIQYFGAGTRLSVL.

The chain uses TRBV7-8 and TRBJ2-1; weak D call: TRBD2 (5 bases). Trimming shortened V by 5 bases and J by 7 bases, and 30 bases separated the two germline ends. Germline V gene data show CDR1 as SGHVS and CDR2 as FQNEAQ. The CDR3 is 19 residues long. The CDR3 spells CASSARADLVLKGKNEQFF. The CDR3 nucleotides are TGTGCCAGCAGCGCCCGGGCGGACTTGGTCTTGAAGGGTAAAAATGAGCAGTTCTTC.

The V call is TRBV29-1, the J call TRBJ2-1, with 9 bases aligning to TRBD1. The CDR3 contains 14 residues. V was pared by 5 bases and J by 4 bases, with 6 bases of the junction left unmatched. Per germline, CDR1 SQVTM and CDR2 ANQGSEA. CDR3 sequence reads: CSVPGQGSYNEQFF. For the CDR3, the DNA is TGCAGCGTTCCGGGACAGGGTTCTTACAATGAGCAGTTCTTC.